This T cell receptor beta chain was captured by sequencing in a study of blood T cells in healthy people across ages (dated by TCRdb to between 2014 and 2017). As for the study more broadly: Template switching captured roughly one uniquely barcoded TCR beta cDNA molecule per two T cells in model experiments. To avoid experimental bias, donors of different ages were randomly spread across the sequencing lanes. The study measured age-related changes in TCR beta repertoire diversity using deep sequencing normalized with unique cDNA molecular identifiers. Two additional independent replicas of 1 million unique cDNA reads from the same blood draw were analyzed for two donors (one aged 18 to 29 and one aged 80 or older). The donors were split into four age groups: young (average 16 years), middle-aged (around 40), aged (62) and long-lived (over 80). Overall study outcomes, separate from this receptor: Since profiling was done on bulk unsorted PBMCs, naive and antigen-experienced compartments could not be conclusively compared. Observed TCR beta diversity per million T cells fell roughly linearly with age, and a significant reduction was already apparent by age roughly 40. There was a strong correlation between observed TCR beta diversity and the percentage of naive T cells measured by flow cytometry. Because the CMV infection status of the donors was unknown, age-related changes in expanded clonotypes may potentially have been confounded. Compared with the aged group, the long-lived group had more naive CD4+ T cells, fewer expanded clones and increased TCR diversity, suggesting age selection. Estimates of total diversity from one million sequenced T cells were regarded as lower bounds and underestimates.

Systemically healthy Caucasian individuals from Russia, around 39 in total and aged 6 to 90 years, were included as donors. Roughly 10 milliliters of peripheral blood were collected from each donor into EDTA-treated Vacutainer tubes. Ficoll-Paque density-gradient centrifugation was used to isolate PBMCs, with at least 7 million per sample. Total RNA, at least 6 micrograms per sample, was extracted from PBMCs with Trizol reagent. Naive CD45RAhigh/CD27high T cell percentages were measured by flow cytometry on a PBMC aliquot from every donor. Libraries were built with 5' RACE. Reads for this sample came from an Illumina HiSeq 2500. A second 7 to 11 cycle PCR used a sample-barcoded 5' primer and a J-beta primer mix. Each TCR beta cDNA molecule received a unique molecular identifier from a template-switch 5' adaptor carrying 12 random nucleotides. Each sample yielded at least 2.5 million CDR3-containing paired-end reads. First-strand cDNA was synthesized from all RNA with the Mint cDNA synthesis kit, primed by a TRBC-specific oligonucleotide. All cDNA was treated with uracil-DNA glycosylase and then went through a first 18-cycle PCR with the universal primers M1SS and BC2_uni_R. In the authors' own workflow: Normalization of each sample was performed by random selection of 1 million high-quality reads, each carrying a distinct molecular identifier. Instead of being binned into consensus sequences, reads that shared molecular identifiers were thrown out. MiTCR, with a Q25 quality threshold and the strictest error-elimination algorithm, was used for CDR3 identification, clonotype clustering and error correction. Lower-bound total TCR beta diversity was estimated with a nonparametric unseen species model using Euler transformation. The public sequencing data were trimmed at Q25 with fastp and processed into clonotypes with MiXCR by TCRdb, which kept only in-frame beta chains. Every CDR3 protein is listed once, alongside the most common genes and DNA of its rows. These V and J calls derive from TCRdb rather than the authors' analysis. The sample profile shows approximately 1.5 million distinct CDR3 sequences; approximately 32% of them were found once. The ten largest make up 11% of the sample.

Remarks on this clonotype: Its antigen has not been determined. There are no base qualities to consult, and no much larger clone falls within one base.

Looking up the germline V gene yields CDR1 MNHNS and CDR2 SASEGT. V was cut back by 1 base and J by 4 bases, leaving a gap of 17 bases between them. Counted from cysteine to phenylalanine, this CDR3 has 17 amino acids. Only CDR3 DNA remains: 51 bases, in frame from the first base. The sequence derives from a woman between 25 and 40 years old in good health. The specimen sequenced was blood. The chain employs TRBV6-1 and TRBJ1-5; no D gene is confidently identified. The CDR3 protein: CASSEGEGGRWNQPQHF. The DNA is TGTGCCAGCAGTGAAGGGGAGGGCGGGAGGTGGAATCAGCCCCAGCATTTT.